The rows below give T cell receptor beta chains drawn from one sample of a study of PD-1 blockade in mismatch repair-deficient tumors. TCRdb keeps only in-frame clones here, not all; method: immunoSEQ multiplex PCR. The table lists 80,000 to 130,000 clones, over 75% of them singletons, with approximately 6.8% in the top ten. The sample here was peripheral blood, taken approximately 36 weeks after starting pembrolizumab. The origin of the receptors is an adult with mismatch repair-deficient cancer. Both conserved end residues are trimmed from each CDR3. D genes are given only for firm matches.

V gene	D gene	J gene	CDR3 protein
TRBV5-1	NA	TRBJ2-3	ASSSDRRSTDTQY
TRBV4-1	NA	TRBJ1-5	ASSLTPFRGPQPQH
TRBV9	TRBD2	TRBJ2-7	ASSVEGSGAYEQY
TRBV5-1	TRBD2	TRBJ2-1	ASSLAGLAGKGHEQF
TRBV7-2	NA	TRBJ2-3	ASSLDGTSTDTQY
TRBV2	TRBD2	TRBJ2-1	ASRGTSGSQF
TRBV11-2	NA	TRBJ2-7	ASSLGRQGGAYEQY
TRBV5-1	TRBD1	TRBJ2-7	ASSADQGAYEQY
TRBV4-1	NA	TRBJ2-7	ASSQERDSTYEQY
TRBV5-8	NA	TRBJ1-5	ASSLPGDYSNQPQH
TRBV19	NA	TRBJ1-1	ASSPGGSTEAF
TRBV18	NA	TRBJ2-1	ASSPLRVSHGGHGQF
TRBV2	NA	TRBJ2-7	ASSSSGGGNYEQY
TRBV6-6	NA	TRBJ2-3	ASSRLRRGTDTQY
TRBV9	NA	TRBJ2-1	ASSVQGWDEQF
TRBV28	TRBD2	TRBJ2-1	ASTFSGRGNEQF
TRBV7-6	NA	TRBJ2-1	ASSPGSGGEQF
TRBV6-5	NA	TRBJ1-2	ASSPGLKTNYGYT
TRBV7-9	NA	TRBJ1-1	ASAPGSMNTEAF
TRBV9	TRBD1	TRBJ2-7	ASSVGGTGSEQY
TRBV13	NA	TRBJ2-1	ASSLSSVGEQF
TRBV5-1	TRBD2	TRBJ2-7	ASSLGTSGLYEQY
TRBV30	TRBD1	TRBJ1-2	AWSVYDRDGYT
TRBV28	TRBD1	TRBJ2-7	ASKRTGVEQY
TRBV11-3	NA	TRBJ2-3	ASSSHPADTQY
TRBV19	TRBD1	TRBJ2-3	ASSMPGQGADTQY
TRBV5-1	NA	TRBJ2-7	ASSPGRQNPYEQY
TRBV11-3	NA	TRBJ2-1	ASSLRDNEQF
TRBV30	NA	TRBJ2-3	AWSRDATDTQY
TRBV6-5	TRBD2	TRBJ2-3	ASSRTSENTDTQY
TRBV30	NA	TRBJ1-2	AWSRQGRGYT
TRBV7-2	TRBD2	TRBJ2-7	ASRLASGDYEQY
TRBV6-5	NA	TRBJ1-2	ASSYRGVARDGYT
TRBV5-4	TRBD2	TRBJ2-1	ASSYGLAGPYNEQF
TRBV14	NA	TRBJ2-5	ASSPLPTGTFQETQY
TRBV7-8	TRBD1	TRBJ1-3	ASSLRDSASGNTIY
TRBV9	NA	TRBJ2-2	ASSRGARTGELF
TRBV27	NA	TRBJ1-1	ASSRQGFTEAF
TRBV6-5	TRBD1	TRBJ2-7	ASSSRQGPIYEQY
TRBV7-9	NA	TRBJ1-2	ASSPTGGYGYT
TRBV29-1	TRBD2	TRBJ2-3	SVEDLGGNGDTQY
TRBV19	TRBD2	TRBJ2-1	ATQAWTSGTGEQF
TRBV30	NA	TRBJ1-1	AWSSSGFISEAF
TRBV27	NA	TRBJ2-1	ASTTHPAEYNEQF
TRBV5-4	NA	TRBJ1-1	ASRSPQGTEAF
TRBV11-2	NA	TRBJ2-7	ASSLQGYEQY
TRBV18	NA	TRBJ2-7	ASSPPTSSYEQY
TRBV7-9	NA	TRBJ2-7	ASSPGGSVNYEQY
TRBV29-1	NA	TRBJ2-1	SVEDGYNEQF